This passage covers 11 T cell receptor beta chains from one sample sequenced in a study of blood T cell repertoires in COVID-19. Repertoires were generated with immunoSEQ multiplex PCR, while TCRdb's copy carries only in-frame clones and drops some. Of 250,000 to 350,000 clones detected, roughly 80% appear once; the ten largest clones hold roughly 1.5%. The sequenced sample was peripheral blood. The receptors come from a human donor with COVID-19, enrolled during active disease. The donor label of this sample is uncertain.

The J gene is TRBJ2-1, the V gene TRBV10-2; possibly TRBD2 for D (7 bases). The CDR3 covers 16 residues. CDR1 WSHSY and CDR2 SAAADI come from the germline V gene. V gave up 6 bases and J gave up 2 bases, with 17 bases separating them. The CDR3 is CASRGARTRTYNEQFF. The CDR3 coding sequence is TGCGCCAGCAGGGGGGCTAGGACTAGAACCTACAATGAGCAGTTCTTC.

The chain couples TRBV29-1 to TRBJ1-1, with D possibly being TRBD1 (6 bases). V lost 7 bases, J lost 1 base, and 13 bases lay in between. CDR3 length: 13 amino acids. Germline loops: CDR1 SQVTM, CDR2 ANQGSEA. The CDR3 region is CSAGTGQNTEAFF. The CDR3 DNA is TGCAGCGCAGGAACGGGACAGAACACTGAAGCTTTCTTT.

This chain connects TRBV6-5 to TRBJ2-7, with 7 bases that match TRBD2. Germline V gene lookup returns CDR1 MNHEY and CDR2 SVGAGI. The CDR3 consists of 16 residues. With V trimmed by 0 bases and J by 9 bases, 14 bases remained unmatched. DNA for the CDR3: TGTGCCAGCAGTTACTCAGGTTCTTGGGGAGGGTCCGGGCAGTACTTC. Protein: CASSYSGSWGGSGQYF.

The V gene is TRBV12-5, the J gene TRBJ2-2; TRBD2 matches at 9 bases. The germline V gene has CDR1 LGHNT and CDR2 FRNRAP. The CDR3 sequence is 16 residues long. Trimming cost V 3 bases and J 6 bases; bases outside gene matches: 8. CDR3 residues: CASGFPGGRAPGELFF. The CDR3 DNA reads as TGTGCTAGTGGTTTTCCTGGCGGGAGGGCCCCCGGGGAGCTGTTTTTT.

This clone was picked up one time. The V and J genes are TRBV7-8 and TRBJ2-2; 7 nucleotides match TRBD1. This CDR3 is built from 15 residues. Trimming cost V 2 bases and J 4 bases; bases outside gene matches: 4. CDR1 and CDR2 from the germline V gene are SGHVS and FQNEAQ. For the CDR3, the DNA is TGTGCCAGCAGCTTACTCAGGGGGTCCACCGGGGAGCTGTTTTTT. Its translation is CASSLLRGSTGELFF.

In DNA, the CDR3 is TGTGCCAGCAGCGCCGTCCGGGGAACCGGGGAGCTGTTTTTT. Amino acids: CASSAVRGTGELFF. The chain recombines TRBV6-6 with TRBJ2-2, with D possibly TRBD2 on 5 matching bases. Trimming pared 6 bases from V and 5 bases from J, leaving 13 bases between. This CDR3 comprises 14 residues. Germline V lookup: CDR1 MNHNY, CDR2 SVGAGI (reference sequence).

In this sample, this clone turned up many times. The gene calls are TRBV7-8 and TRBJ1-5; no firm D call. The CDR3 extends over 16 amino acids. In germline, CDR1 is SGHVS, CDR2 FQNEAQ. The V end lost 5 bases, the J end lost 1 base, and 15 bases lay between the germline ends. This chain's CDR3 is CASSTTRTDSNQPQHF. In DNA, the CDR3 is TGTGCCAGCAGCACTACTAGGACGGACAGCAATCAGCCCCAGCATTTT.

The chain uses TRBV28 and TRBJ1-3, with no clear D. With 5 bases removed from V and 0 bases from J, the gap between germline ends came to 14 bases. The CDR3 extends over 16 amino acids. CDR1 is MDHEN and CDR2 is SYDVKM in the germline V gene. CDR3 nucleotides: TGTGCCAGCAGTCCCCCCGGATGGAGCTCTGGAAACACCATATATTTT. This codes for CASSPPGWSSGNTIYF.

The chain uses TRBV11-3 and TRBJ2-2, with 10 bases aligning to TRBD1. Germline V lookup: CDR1 SGHNT, CDR2 YENEEA. Trimming took 5 bases from V and 1 from J; bases not matched to a gene: 4. The CDR3 spans 16 residues. CDR3 amino acids: CASSLGQGVNTGELFF. The CDR3 DNA reads as TGTGCCAGCAGCCTAGGACAGGGGGTGAACACCGGGGAGCTGTTTTTT. Full variable domain (outside the CDR3, taken from reference TRBV11-3 and TRBJ2-2): EAGVVQSPRYKIIEKKQPVAFWCNPISGHNTLYWYLQNLGQGPELLIRYENEEAVDDSQLPKDRFSAERLKGVDSTLKIQPAELGDSAVYLCASSLGQGVNTGELFFGEGSRLTVL.

This rearrangement joins TRBV6-5 to TRBJ1-3, with D possibly being TRBD1 (5 bases). V lost 0 bases and J lost 2, with 11 bases in between. CDR1 and CDR2 (germline): MNHEY, SVGAGI. This CDR3 spans 16 amino acids. The CDR3 coding sequence is TGTGCCAGCAGTTACTCGAGCAGGGCTCCTGGAAACACCATATATTTT. As protein: CASSYSSRAPGNTIYF.

This chain links TRBV25-1 with TRBJ2-7; unclear D gene. The V and J ends lost 3 bases and 3 bases respectively, with 6 bases between them. Looked up from germline, CDR1 is MGHDK and CDR2 is SYGVNS. The CDR3 is made up of 12 amino acids. The CDR3 spells CASSEANYEQYF. Here the CDR3 DNA reads TGTGCCAGCAGTGAGGCAAACTACGAGCAGTACTTC.